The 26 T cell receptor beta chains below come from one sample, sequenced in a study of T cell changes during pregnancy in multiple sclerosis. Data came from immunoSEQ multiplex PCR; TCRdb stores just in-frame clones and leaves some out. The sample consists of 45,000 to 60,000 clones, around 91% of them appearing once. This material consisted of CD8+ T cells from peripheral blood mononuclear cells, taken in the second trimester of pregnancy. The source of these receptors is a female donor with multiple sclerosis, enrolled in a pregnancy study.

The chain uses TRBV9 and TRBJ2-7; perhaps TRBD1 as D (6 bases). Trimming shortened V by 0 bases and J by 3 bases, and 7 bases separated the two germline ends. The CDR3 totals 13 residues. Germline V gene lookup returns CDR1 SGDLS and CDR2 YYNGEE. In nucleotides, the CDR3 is TGTGCCAGCAGCGTAGAGACAGGCTACGAGCAGTACTTC. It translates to CASSVETGYEQYF. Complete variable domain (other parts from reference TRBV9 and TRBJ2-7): DSGVTQTPKHLITATGQRVTLRCSPRSGDLSVYWYQQSLDQGLQFLIQYYNGEERAKGNILERFSAQQFPDLHSELNLSSLELGDSALYFCASSVETGYEQYFGPGTRLTVT.

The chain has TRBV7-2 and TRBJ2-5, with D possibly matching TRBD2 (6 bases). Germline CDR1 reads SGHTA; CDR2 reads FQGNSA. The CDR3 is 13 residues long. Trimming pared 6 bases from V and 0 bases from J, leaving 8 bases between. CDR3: CASRGLDQETQYF. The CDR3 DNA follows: TGTGCCAGCAGGGGACTGGACCAAGAGACCCAGTACTTC.

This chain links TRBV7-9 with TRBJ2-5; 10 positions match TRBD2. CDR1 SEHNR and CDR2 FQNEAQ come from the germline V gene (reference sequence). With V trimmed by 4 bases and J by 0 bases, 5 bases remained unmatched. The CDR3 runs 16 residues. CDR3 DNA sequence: TGTGCCAGCAGCTCTGGACTAGCGGAGTACCAAGAGACCCAGTACTTC. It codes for CASSSGLAEYQETQYF.

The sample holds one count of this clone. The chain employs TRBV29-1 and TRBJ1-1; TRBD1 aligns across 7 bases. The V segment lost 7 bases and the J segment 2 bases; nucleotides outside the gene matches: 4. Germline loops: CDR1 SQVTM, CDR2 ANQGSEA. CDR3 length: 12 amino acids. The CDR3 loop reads CSGGQRNTEAFF. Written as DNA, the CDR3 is TGCAGCGGGGGACAGAGAAACACTGAAGCTTTCTTT.

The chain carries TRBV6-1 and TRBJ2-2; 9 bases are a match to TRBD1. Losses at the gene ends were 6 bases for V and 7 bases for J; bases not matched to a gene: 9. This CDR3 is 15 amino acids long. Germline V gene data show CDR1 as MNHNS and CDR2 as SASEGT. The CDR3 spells CASRQFGTGFGELFF. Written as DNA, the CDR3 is TGTGCCAGCAGACAATTCGGGACAGGGTTCGGGGAGCTGTTTTTT.

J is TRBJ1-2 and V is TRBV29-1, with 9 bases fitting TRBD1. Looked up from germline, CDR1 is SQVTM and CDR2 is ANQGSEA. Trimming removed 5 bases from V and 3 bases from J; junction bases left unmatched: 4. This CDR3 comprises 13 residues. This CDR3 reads CSVWTGEDYGYTF. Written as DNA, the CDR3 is TGCAGCGTTTGGACAGGGGAGGACTATGGCTACACCTTC.

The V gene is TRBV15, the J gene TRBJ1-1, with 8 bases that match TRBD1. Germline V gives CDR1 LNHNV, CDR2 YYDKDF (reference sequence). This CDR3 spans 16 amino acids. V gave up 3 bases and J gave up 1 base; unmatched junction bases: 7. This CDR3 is CATSSETGEENTEAFF. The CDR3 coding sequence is TGTGCCACCAGCAGCGAGACAGGGGAGGAGAACACTGAAGCTTTCTTT. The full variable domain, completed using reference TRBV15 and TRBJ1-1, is DAMVIQNPRYQVTQFGKPVTLSCSQTLNHNVMYWYQQKSSQAPKLLFHYYDKDFNNEADTPDNFQSRRPNTSFCFLDIRSPGLGDTAMYLCATSSETGEENTEAFFGQGTRLTVV.

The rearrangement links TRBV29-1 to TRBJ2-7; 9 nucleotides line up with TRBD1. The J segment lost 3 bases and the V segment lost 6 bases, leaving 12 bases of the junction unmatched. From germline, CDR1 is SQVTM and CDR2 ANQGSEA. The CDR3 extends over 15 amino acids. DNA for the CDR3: TGCAGCGTGGGAGGGGTGGGGACAGGGATCTACGAGCAGTACTTC. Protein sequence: CSVGGVGTGIYEQYF.

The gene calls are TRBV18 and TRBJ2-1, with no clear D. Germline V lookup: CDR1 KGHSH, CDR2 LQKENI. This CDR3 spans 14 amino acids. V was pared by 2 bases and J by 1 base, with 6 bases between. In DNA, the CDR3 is TGTGCCAGCTCACCAGACTCATCCTACAATGAGCAGTTCTTC. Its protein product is CASSPDSSYNEQFF.

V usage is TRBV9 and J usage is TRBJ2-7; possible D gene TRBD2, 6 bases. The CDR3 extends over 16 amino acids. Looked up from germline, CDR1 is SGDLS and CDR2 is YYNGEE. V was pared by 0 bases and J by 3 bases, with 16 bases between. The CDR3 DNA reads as TGTGCCAGCAGCGTAGCTAGCGAGGGTGCCCGCTACGAGCAGTACTTC. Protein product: CASSVASEGARYEQYF.

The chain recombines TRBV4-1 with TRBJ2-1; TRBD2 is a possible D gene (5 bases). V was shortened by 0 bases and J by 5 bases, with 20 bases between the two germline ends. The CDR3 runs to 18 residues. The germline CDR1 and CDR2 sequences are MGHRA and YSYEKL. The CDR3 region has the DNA TGCGCCAGCAGCCAAGATTCGGTCTCCCGAGGGAGACACAATGAGCAGTTCTTC. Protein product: CASSQDSVSRGRHNEQFF.

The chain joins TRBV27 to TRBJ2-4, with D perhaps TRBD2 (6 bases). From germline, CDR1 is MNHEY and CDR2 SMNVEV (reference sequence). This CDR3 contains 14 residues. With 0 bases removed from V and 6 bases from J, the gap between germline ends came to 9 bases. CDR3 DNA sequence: TGTGCCAGCAGTTTATCAGCGGGTGCAAACATTCAGTACTTC. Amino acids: CASSLSAGANIQYF.

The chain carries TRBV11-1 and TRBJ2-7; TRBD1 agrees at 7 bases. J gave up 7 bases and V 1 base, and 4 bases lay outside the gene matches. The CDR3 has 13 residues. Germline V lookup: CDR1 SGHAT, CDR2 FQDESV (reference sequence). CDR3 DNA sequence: TGTGCCAGCAGCTTAGGGGACAGACGGGAGCAGTACTTC. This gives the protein CASSLGDRREQYF.

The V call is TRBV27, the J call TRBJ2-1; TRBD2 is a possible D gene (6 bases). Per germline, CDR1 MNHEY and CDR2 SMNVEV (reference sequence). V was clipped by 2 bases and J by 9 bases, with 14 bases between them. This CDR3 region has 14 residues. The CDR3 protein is CASSLTGLGGEQFF. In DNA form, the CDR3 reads TGTGCCAGCAGTTTAACGGGGCTGGGGGGTGAGCAGTTCTTC.

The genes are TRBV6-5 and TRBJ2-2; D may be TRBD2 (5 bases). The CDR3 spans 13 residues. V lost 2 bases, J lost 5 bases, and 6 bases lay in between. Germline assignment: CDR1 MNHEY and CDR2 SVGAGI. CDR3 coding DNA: TGTGCCAGCAGTTACCGGGAAACCGGGGAGCTGTTTTTT. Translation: CASSYRETGELFF.

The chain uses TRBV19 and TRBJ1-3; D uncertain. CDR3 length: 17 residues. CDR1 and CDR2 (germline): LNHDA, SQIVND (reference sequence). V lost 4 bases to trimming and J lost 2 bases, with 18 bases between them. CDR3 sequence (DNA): TGTGCCAGTAGTACCTTAGATGCCGGGATCCCTGGAAACACCATATATTTT. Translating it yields CASSTLDAGIPGNTIYF.

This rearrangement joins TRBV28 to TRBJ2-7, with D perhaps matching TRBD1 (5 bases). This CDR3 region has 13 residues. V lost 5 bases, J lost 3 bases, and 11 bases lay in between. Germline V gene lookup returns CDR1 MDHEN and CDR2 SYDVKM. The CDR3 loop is CASSQQTVYEQYF. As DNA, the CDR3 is TGTGCCAGCAGTCAGCAGACAGTCTACGAGCAGTACTTC.

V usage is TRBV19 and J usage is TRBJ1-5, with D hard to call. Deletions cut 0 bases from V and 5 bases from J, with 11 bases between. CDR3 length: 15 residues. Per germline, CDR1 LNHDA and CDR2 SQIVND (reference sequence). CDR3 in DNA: TGTGCCAGTAGTATAGAGAACGGAGGGCATCAGCCCCAGCATTTT. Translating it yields CASSIENGGHQPQHF.

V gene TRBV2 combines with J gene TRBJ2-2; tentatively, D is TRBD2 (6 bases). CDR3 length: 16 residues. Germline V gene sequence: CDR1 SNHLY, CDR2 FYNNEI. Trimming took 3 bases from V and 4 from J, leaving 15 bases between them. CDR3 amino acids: CASSDPGAGPTGELFF. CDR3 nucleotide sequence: TGTGCCAGCAGTGACCCCGGAGCGGGTCCCACCGGGGAGCTGTTTTTT.

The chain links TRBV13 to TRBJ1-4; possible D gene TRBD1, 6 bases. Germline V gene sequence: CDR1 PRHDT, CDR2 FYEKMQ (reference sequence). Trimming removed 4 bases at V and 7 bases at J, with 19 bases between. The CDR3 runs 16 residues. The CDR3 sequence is CASSSETGKGGEKLFF. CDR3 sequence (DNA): TGTGCCAGCAGCTCAGAAACAGGGAAGGGTGGTGAAAAACTGTTTTTT.

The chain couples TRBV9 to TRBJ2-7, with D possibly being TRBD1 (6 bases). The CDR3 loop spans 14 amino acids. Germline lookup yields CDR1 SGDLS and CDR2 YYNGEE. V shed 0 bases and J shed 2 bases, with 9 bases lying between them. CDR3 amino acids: CASSVEGQAYEQYF. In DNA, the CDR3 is TGTGCCAGCAGCGTAGAGGGACAAGCCTACGAGCAGTACTTC.

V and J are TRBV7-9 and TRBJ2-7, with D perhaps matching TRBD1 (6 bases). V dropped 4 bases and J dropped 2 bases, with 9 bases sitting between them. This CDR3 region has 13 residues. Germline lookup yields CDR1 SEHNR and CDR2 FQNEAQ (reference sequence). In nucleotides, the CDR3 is TGTGCCAGCAGCTACCAGGGGACCTACGAGCAGTACTTC. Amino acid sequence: CASSYQGTYEQYF.

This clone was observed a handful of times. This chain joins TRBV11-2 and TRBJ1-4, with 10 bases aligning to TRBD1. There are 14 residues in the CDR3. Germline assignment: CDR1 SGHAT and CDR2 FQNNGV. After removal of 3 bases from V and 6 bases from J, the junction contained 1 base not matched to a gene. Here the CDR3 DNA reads TGTGCCAGCAGCTTTGGGACAGGGGATGAAAAACTGTTTTTT. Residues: CASSFGTGDEKLFF.

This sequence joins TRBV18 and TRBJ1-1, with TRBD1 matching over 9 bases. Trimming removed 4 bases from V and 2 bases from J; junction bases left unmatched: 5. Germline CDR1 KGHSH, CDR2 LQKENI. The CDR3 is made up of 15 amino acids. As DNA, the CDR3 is TGTGCCAGCTCACAAGGGACAGGGCGAAACACTGAAGCTTTCTTT. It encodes CASSQGTGRNTEAFF. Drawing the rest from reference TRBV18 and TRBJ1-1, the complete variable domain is NAGVMQNPRHLVRRRGQEARLRCSPMKGHSHVYWYRQLPEEGLKFMVYLQKENIIDESGMPKERFSAEFPKEGPSILRIQQVVRGDSAAYFCASSQGTGRNTEAFFGQGTRLTVV.

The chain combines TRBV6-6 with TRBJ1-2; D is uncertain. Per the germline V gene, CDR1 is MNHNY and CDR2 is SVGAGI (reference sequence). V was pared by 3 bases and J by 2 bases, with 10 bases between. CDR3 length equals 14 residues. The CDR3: CASSYFRSNYGYTF. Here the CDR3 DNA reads TGTGCCAGCAGTTATTTCCGGAGCAACTATGGCTACACCTTC.

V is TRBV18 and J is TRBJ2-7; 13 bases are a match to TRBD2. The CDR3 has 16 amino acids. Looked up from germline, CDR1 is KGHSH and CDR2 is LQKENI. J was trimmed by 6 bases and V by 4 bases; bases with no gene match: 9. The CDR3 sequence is CASSLGTSGEAGEQYF. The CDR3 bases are TGTGCCAGCTCACTCGGGACTAGCGGGGAGGCGGGCGAGCAGTACTTC.